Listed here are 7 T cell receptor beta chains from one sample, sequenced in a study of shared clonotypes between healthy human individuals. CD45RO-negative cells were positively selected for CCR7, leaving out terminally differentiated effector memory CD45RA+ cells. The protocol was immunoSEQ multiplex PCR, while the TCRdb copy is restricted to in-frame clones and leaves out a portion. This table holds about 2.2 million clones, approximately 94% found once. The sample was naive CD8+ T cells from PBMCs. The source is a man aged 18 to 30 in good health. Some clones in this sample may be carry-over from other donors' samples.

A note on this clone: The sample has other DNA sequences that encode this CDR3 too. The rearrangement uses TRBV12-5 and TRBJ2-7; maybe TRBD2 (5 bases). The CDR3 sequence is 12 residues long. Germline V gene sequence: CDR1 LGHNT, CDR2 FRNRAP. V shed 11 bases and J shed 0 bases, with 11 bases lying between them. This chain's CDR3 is CASAEGSYEQYF. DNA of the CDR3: TGTGCTTCGGCTGAGGGCTCCTACGAGCAGTACTTC.

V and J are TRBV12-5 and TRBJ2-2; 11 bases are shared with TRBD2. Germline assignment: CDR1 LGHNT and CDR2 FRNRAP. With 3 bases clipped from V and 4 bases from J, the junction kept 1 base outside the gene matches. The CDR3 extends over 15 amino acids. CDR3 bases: TGTGCTAGTGGTTTTGGGACTAGCGGCACCGGGGAGCTGTTTTTT. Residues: CASGFGTSGTGELFF.

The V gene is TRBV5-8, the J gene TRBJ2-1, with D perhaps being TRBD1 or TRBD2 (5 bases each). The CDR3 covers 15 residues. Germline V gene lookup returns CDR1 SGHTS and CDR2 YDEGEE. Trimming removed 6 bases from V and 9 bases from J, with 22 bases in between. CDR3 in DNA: TGTGCCAGCATTGACCCCGCTAGAGGGGTGGGTGAGCAGTTCTTC. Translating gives CASIDPARGVGEQFF.

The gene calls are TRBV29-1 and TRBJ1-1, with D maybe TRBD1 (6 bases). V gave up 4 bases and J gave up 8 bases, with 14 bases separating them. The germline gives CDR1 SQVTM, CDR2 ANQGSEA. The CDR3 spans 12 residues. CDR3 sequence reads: CSVVMGGAEAFF. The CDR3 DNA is TGCAGCGTTGTTATGGGGGGGGCCGAAGCTTTCTTT.

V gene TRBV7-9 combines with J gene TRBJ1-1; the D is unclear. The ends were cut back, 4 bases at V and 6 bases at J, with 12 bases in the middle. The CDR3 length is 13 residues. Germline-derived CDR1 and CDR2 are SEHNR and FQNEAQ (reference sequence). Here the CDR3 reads CASSSSLVSEAFF. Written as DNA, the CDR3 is TGTGCCAGCAGCTCCTCTTTAGTTTCTGAAGCTTTCTTT.

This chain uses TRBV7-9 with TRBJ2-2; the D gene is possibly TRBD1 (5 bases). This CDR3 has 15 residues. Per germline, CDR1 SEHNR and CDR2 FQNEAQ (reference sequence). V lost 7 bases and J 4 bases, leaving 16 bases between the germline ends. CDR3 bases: TGTGCCAGCATAACAGGCCTGACCCTCACCGGGGAGCTGTTTTTT. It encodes CASITGLTLTGELFF.

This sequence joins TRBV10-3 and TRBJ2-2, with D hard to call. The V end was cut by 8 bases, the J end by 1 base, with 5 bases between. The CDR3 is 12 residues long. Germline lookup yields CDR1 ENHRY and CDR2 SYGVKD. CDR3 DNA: TGTGCCATCGCCTTGAACACCGGGGAGCTGTTTTTT. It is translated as CAIALNTGELFF.